This T cell receptor (beta chain) was observed in a study of cytomegalovirus exposure and HLA in healthy donors. Nominally healthy donors provided the samples, though records likely missed some immune exposures. CDR3 length equals 12 residues. CDR1 is SGHRS and CDR2 is YFSETQ in the germline V gene. Deletions cut 5 bases from V and 2 bases from J, with 8 bases between. Researchers ran the PCR with 60 Vbeta and 13 Jbeta primers. In the source study's methods: In a later analysis, the count reached 75 million to 90 million unique TCR beta chains, with roughly 12 million shared. TCRdb keeps only in-frame clones here, not all; method: immunoSEQ multiplex PCR. The V and J calls and the clone size are those of that table, but D and trimming were determined from the DNA. The table records 140,000 to 150,000 clones, around 79% of them present only once.

The clonotype was recovered from a man aged 40-49 years in good health and CMV-seropositive. Sequencing input: PBMCs. The chain carries TRBV5-1 and TRBJ2-7; maybe TRBD1 (6 bases). The DNA of the CDR3 is TGCGCCAGCAGACAGGGAGCCTACGAGCAGTACTTC. Amino acids: CASRQGAYEQYF.